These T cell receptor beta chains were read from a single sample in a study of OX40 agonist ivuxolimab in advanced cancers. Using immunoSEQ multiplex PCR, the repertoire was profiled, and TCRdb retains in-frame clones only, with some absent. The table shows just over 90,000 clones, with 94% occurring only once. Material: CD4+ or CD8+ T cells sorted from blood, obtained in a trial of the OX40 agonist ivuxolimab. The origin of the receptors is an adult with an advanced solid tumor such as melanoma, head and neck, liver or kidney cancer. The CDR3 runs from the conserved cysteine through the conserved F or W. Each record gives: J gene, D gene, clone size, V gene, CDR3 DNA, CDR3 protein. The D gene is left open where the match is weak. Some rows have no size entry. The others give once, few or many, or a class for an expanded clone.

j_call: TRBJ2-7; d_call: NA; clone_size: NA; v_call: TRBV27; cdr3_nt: TGTGCCAGCACCTCCTCCGGGGGGCTGACGGTTTCCTACGAGCAGTACTTC; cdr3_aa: CASTSSGGLTVSYEQYF
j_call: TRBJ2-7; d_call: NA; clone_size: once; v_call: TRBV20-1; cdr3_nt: TGCAGTGCGCTGAGTTTCGGCGAGCAGTACTTC; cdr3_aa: CSALSFGEQYF
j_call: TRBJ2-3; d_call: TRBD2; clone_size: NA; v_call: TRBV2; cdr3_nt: TGTGCCAGCAGTGAAGGGACTAGCGGATACACAGATACGCAGTATTTT; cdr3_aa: CASSEGTSGYTDTQYF
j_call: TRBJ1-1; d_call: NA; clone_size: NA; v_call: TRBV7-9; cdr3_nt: TGTGCCAGCAGCTTAGAAGTGAACCCTGAAGCTTTCTTT; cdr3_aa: CASSLEVNPEAFF
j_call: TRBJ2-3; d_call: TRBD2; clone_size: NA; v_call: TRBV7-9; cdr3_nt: TGTGCCAGCAGCTCCCAACTAGCGGGAATCCTCGGCACAGATACGCAGTATTTT; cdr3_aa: CASSSQLAGILGTDTQYF
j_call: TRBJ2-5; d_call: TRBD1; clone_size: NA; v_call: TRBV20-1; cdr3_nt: TGCAGTGCTCGACAGGGGGAGACCCAGTACTTC; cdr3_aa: CSARQGETQYF
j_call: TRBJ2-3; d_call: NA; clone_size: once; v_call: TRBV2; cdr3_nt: TGTGCCAGCAGGCCCCTCCTTCATTCTAGCACAGATACGCAGTATTTT; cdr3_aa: CASRPLLHSSTDTQYF
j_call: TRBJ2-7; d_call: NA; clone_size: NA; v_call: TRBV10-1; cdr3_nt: TGCGCCAGCAGTGAGTCCGTCTCCTACGAGCAGTACTTC; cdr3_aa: CASSESVSYEQYF
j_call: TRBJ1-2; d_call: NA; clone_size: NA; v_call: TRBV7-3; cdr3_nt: TGTGCCAGCAGCTTAGGGACAAACGGCTACACCTTC; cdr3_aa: CASSLGTNGYTF
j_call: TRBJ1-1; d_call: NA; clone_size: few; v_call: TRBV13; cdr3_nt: TGTGCCAGCTCAGAGGGGGGCACTGAAGCTTTCTTT; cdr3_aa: CASSEGGTEAFF
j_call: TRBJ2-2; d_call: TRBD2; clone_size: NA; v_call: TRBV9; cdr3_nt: TGTGCCAGCAGCGGTCCTACTAGCGGGGTAGCGGCCGGGGAGCTGTTTTTT; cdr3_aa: CASSGPTSGVAAGELFF
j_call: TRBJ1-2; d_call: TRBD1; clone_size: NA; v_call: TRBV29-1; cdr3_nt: TGCAGCGTTTCAGGGGGCGTTGTTAGCTATGGCTACACCTTC; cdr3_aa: CSVSGGVVSYGYTF
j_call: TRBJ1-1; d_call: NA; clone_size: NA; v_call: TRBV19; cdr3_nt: TGTGCCAGTAGTATGGACGACGGATATTGGAACACTGAAGCTTTCTTT; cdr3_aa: CASSMDDGYWNTEAFF
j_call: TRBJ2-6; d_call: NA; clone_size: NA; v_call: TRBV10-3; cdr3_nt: TGTGCCATCAATACCCTAAAAACAGAGGCTTCCGCTGGGGCCAACGTCCTGACTTTC; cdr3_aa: CAINTLKTEASAGANVLTF
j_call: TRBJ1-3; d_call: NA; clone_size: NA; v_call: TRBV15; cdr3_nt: TGTGCCACCAGTTCGAACAGGGACTCGAGAAACACCATATATTTT; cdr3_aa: CATSSNRDSRNTIYF
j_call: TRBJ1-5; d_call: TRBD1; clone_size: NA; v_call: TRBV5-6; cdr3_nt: TGTGCCAGCAGCATCACAGGGGCTTCGAATCAGCCCCAGCATTTT; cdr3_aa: CASSITGASNQPQHF
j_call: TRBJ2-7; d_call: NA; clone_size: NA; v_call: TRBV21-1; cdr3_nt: TGTGCCAGCACCCCCAGGACGGGTTCCTACGAGCAGTACTTC; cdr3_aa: CASTPRTGSYEQYF
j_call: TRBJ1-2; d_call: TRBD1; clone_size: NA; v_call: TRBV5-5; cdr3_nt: TGTGCCAGCAGCGGCTCCGGGACAGACAACTATGGCTACACCTTC; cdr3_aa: CASSGSGTDNYGYTF
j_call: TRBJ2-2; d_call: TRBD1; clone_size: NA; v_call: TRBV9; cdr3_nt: TGTGCCAGCAGCGTAGAAAGGACAGGGGAATCCGGGGAGCTGTTTTTT; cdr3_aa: CASSVERTGESGELFF
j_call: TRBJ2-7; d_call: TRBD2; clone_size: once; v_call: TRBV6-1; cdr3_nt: TGTGCCAGCAGAGTGGGACTAGCGGATTCCTACGAGCAGTACTTC; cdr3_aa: CASRVGLADSYEQYF
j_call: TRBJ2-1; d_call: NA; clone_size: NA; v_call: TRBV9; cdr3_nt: TGTGCCAGCAGCCCTAAGGACAAATACAATGAGCAGTTCTTC; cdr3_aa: CASSPKDKYNEQFF
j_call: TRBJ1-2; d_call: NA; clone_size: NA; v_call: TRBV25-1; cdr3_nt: TGTGCCAGCAGTGAATATCCCGAACAGGGTCAATATGGCTACACCTTC; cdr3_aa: CASSEYPEQGQYGYTF
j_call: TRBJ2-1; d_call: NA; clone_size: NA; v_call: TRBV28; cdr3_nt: TGTGCCAGCAGTCCCTCCAGGAGCTCCTACAATGAGCAGTTCTTC; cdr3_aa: CASSPSRSSYNEQFF
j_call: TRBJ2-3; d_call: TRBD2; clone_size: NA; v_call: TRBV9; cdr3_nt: TGTGCCAGCAGCGGGTCGACTAGCGGGGGGCCCACAGATACGCAGTATTTT; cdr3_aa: CASSGSTSGGPTDTQYF
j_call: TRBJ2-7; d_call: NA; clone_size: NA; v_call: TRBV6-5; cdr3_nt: TGTGCCAGCAGTTACTCGGACAGAGCCTACGAGCAGTACTTC; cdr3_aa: CASSYSDRAYEQYF
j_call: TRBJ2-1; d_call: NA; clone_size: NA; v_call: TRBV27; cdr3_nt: TGTGCCAGCAGAACTCTTCTGAATGAGCAGTTCTTC; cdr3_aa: CASRTLLNEQFF
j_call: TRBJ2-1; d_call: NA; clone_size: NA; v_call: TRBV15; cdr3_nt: TGTGCCACCAGCGGGGCCTACAATGAGCAGTTCTTC; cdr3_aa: CATSGAYNEQFF
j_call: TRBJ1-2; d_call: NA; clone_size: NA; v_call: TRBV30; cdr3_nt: TGTGCCTGGACAGGAGGGATCTACTATGGCTACACCTTC; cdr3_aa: CAWTGGIYYGYTF
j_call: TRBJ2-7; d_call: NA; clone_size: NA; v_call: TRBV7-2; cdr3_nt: TGTGCCAGCAGCCTACGAAGATTCTACGAGCAGTACTTC; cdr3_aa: CASSLRRFYEQYF
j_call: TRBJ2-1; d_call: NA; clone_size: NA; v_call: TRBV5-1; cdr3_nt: TGCGCCAGCAGCTTAAGGTATGAGCAGTTCTTC; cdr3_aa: CASSLRYEQFF
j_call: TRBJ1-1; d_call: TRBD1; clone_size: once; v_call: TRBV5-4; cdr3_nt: TGTGCCAGCAGCGGGGACAGTTACACTGAAGCTTTCTTT; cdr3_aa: CASSGDSYTEAFF
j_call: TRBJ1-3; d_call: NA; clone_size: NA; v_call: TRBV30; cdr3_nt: TGTGCCTGGAGCCCCCAGGGAAACACCATATATTTT; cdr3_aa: CAWSPQGNTIYF
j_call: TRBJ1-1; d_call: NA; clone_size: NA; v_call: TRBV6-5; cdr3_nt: TGTGCCAGCAGTCCCTCGGGAAACACTGAAGCTTTCTTT; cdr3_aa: CASSPSGNTEAFF